These 8 T cell receptor beta chains share one sample of origin, sequenced in a study of T cell changes during pregnancy in multiple sclerosis. Sequencing was performed with immunoSEQ multiplex PCR; in TCRdb, only in-frame clones are kept and a portion is missing. The table includes tens of thousands of clones, around 95% detected once. The sample was CD8+ T cells from peripheral blood mononuclear cells, taken after pregnancy. The receptors derive from a female donor with multiple sclerosis, enrolled in a pregnancy study.

The rearrangement joins TRBV7-8 to TRBJ1-1; D ambiguous. V was cut by 4 bases and J by 6 bases, with 15 bases left in between. The CDR3 extends over 14 amino acids. CDR1 is SGHVS and CDR2 is FQNEAQ in the germline V gene. The CDR3 sequence: CASSSGSIGAEAFF. The CDR3 nucleotides are TGTGCCAGCAGCTCTGGTAGTATCGGGGCTGAAGCTTTCTTT.

The rearrangement links TRBV19 to TRBJ1-1, with a tentative D call TRBD1 (6 bases). The CDR3 spans 15 residues. Trimming cost V 3 bases and J 5 bases, with 16 bases left between them. CDR1 is LNHDA and CDR2 is SQIVND in the germline V gene (reference sequence). CDR3 loop: CASSIKYQGRTEAFF. The CDR3 nucleotides read TGTGCCAGTAGTATCAAATATCAGGGGCGGACTGAAGCTTTCTTT.

This clone has a single count. The DNA for the CDR3 is TGTGCCAGCAGCTCTCTAGCGGGCCGTACCCTATCTAGCACAGATACGCAGTATTTT. It specifies CASSSLAGRTLSSTDTQYF. This chain links TRBV7-9 with TRBJ2-3; 8 nucleotides agree with TRBD2. J gave up 0 bases and V 4 bases, and 15 bases lay outside the gene matches. Germline CDR1 SEHNR, CDR2 FQNEAQ (reference sequence). CDR3 length equals 19 residues.

The V call is TRBV27, the J call TRBJ2-1; possible D gene TRBD1, 5 bases. Trimming pared 5 bases from V and 4 bases from J, leaving 15 bases between. CDR3 size: 15 residues. Germline loops: CDR1 MNHEY, CDR2 SMNVEV (reference sequence). Here the CDR3 DNA reads TGTGCCAGCAGTCCCACAGGTGACCTTTACAATGAGCAGTTCTTC. The encoded protein is CASSPTGDLYNEQFF.

The gene calls are TRBV4-3 and TRBJ1-2, with D unresolved. The CDR3 spans 15 residues. V lost 2 bases and J lost 4, with 14 bases in between. Germline V lookup: CDR1 LGHNA, CDR2 YSLEER. This CDR3 is CASSQFRGGRYGYTF. The CDR3 DNA follows: TGCGCCAGCAGCCAATTTCGGGGAGGACGCTATGGCTACACCTTC.

V gene TRBV27 combines with J gene TRBJ2-1; no clear D. Germline V lookup: CDR1 MNHEY, CDR2 SMNVEV (reference sequence). V lost 2 bases and J 0 bases, leaving 5 bases between the germline ends. The CDR3 covers 14 residues. The CDR3: CASSLQDSYNEQFF. DNA for the CDR3: TGTGCCAGCAGTTTACAGGACTCCTACAATGAGCAGTTCTTC.

V is TRBV5-1 and J is TRBJ1-1, with D uncertain. Per the germline V gene, CDR1 is SGHRS and CDR2 is YFSETQ. CDR3 length equals 14 residues. Trimming took off 1 base at V and 4 bases at J, with 11 bases between the two ends. The CDR3 bases are TGCGCCAGCAGCTTGTTACTTTATGGCACTGAAGCTTTCTTT. It encodes CASSLLLYGTEAFF.

The V gene is TRBV7-3, the J gene TRBJ2-1; D unresolved. The CDR3 runs 15 residues. The germline V and J ends were trimmed by 5 bases and 4 bases, with 15 bases remaining between them. CDR1 is SGHTA and CDR2 is FQGTGA in the germline V gene. CDR3 coding DNA: TGTGCCAGCAGCCCCCATTATTCGGTGTACAATGAGCAGTTCTTC. It specifies CASSPHYSVYNEQFF.